This T cell receptor beta chain was profiled in a study of OX40 agonist ivuxolimab in advanced cancers. With respect to the entire study: The costimulatory receptor OX40 (CD134) was targeted by ivuxolimab, a fully human IgG2 agonistic monoclonal antibody. Patients were allowed to have had prior anti-PD-1, anti-PD-L1 or anti-CTLA-4 therapy, and 30% to 50% of the dose-escalation patients had previously received checkpoint inhibitors. The paper covers the monotherapy dose-escalation part of the phase I ivuxolimab trial, which included N of about 56 patients. Peripheral TCRbeta sequencing was intended to test whether TCR sequence diversity was altered and clonal T-cell expansion was caused by ivuxolimab. In the dose-escalation cohort, nearly 85% of patients were male, and the mean age was roughly 60 years with a range of about 20 to 80. Three dose-escalation patients achieved partial responses, one with hepatocellular carcinoma and two with cutaneous melanoma. Intravenous ivuxolimab was administered to patients every 2 weeks at six dose levels: 0.01, 0.1, 0.3, 1.5, 3 and 10 mg/kg. Among the roughly 52 dose-escalation patients, around 19 had hepatocellular carcinoma, 15 or so melanoma, 9 renal cell carcinoma and 9 head and neck cancer.

The study at large found these results: Antigen specificity was not determined for the clonally expanded peripheral T cells. Low levels of normalized T-cell clonal expansion were also seen in some nonresponding patients. After ivuxolimab, more expanded clones were found on average in CD8+ T cells than in CD4+ T cells. At doses from 0.1 to 3.0 mg/kg, clonal expansion was seen in both CD4+ and CD8+ blood T cells between baseline and week 6. In the 0.1-3.0 mg/kg groups, partial responders had among the lowest normalized peripheral clonal expansion, particularly in CD8+ T cells.

CDR1 and CDR2, per the germline V gene, are SGHTA and FQGNSA. V and J are trimmed by 5 bases and 4 bases, and the gene matches miss 7 bases of the junction. The CDR3 numbers 15 residues from cysteine through phenylalanine. Left in the record is the CDR3 DNA by itself, 45 bases read in frame from the first base. The trial excluded patients who had a history of autoimmune disease or were on systemic immunosuppression. In every dose cohort, peripheral blood was drawn for TCR sequencing at baseline, cycle 4 day 1, and cycle 7 day 1. The samples were taken from a phase I, first-in-human, multicenter, open-label dose-escalation trial of ivuxolimab. Adults with locally advanced or metastatic melanoma, renal cell carcinoma, hepatocellular carcinoma or head and neck squamous cell carcinoma were enrolled in the trial. Before TCR sequencing, CD4+ T cells and CD8+ T cells were sorted from peripheral blood as separate populations.

Notes on this clone: Its antigen has not been determined. No base qualities exist here, and no much larger clone lies one base off it.

To sequence the TCRbeta CDR3 region, genomic DNA was isolated from the sorted cells. The immunoSEQ Assay was used to sequence the TCRbeta CDR3 regions. What TCRdb holds here is the immuneACCESS table cut down to in-frame rearrangements. Part of the clones is not present; checked against another copy, under half of the missing clones reflect an unresolved V gene, and the others are unexplained. The sample has some 58,000 clones on record, approximately 90% of them singletons. The ten largest account for around 2% of the sample. The specimen was CD4+ or CD8+ T cells sorted from blood, collected in a trial of the OX40 agonist ivuxolimab. The clonotype was recovered from an adult with an advanced solid tumor such as melanoma, head and neck, liver or kidney cancer. Recombination joined TRBV7-2 with TRBJ2-1; 8 bases in between match TRBD1. The DNA reads TGTGCCAGCAGCCTCGGAGGGACAGGATACAATGAGCAGTTCTTC. Its protein reads: CASSLGGTGYNEQFF.